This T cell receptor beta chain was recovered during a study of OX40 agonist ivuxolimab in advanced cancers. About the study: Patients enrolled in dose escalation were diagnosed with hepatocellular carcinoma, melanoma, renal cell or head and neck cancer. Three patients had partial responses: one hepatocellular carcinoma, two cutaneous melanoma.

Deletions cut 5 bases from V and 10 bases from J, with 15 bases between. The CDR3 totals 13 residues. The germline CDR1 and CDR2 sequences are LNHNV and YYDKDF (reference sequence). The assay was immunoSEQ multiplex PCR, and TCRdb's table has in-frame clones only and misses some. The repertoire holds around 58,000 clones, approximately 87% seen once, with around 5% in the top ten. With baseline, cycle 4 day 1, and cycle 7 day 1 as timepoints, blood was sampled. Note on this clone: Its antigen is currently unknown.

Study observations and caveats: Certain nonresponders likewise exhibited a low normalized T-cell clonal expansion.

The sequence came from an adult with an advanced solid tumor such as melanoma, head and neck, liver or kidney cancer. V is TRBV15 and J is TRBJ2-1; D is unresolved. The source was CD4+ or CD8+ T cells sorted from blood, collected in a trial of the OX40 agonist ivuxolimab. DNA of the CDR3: TGTGCCACCAGCGTTGACTCCCGAGAGGAGCAGTTCTTC. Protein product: CATSVDSREEQFF.